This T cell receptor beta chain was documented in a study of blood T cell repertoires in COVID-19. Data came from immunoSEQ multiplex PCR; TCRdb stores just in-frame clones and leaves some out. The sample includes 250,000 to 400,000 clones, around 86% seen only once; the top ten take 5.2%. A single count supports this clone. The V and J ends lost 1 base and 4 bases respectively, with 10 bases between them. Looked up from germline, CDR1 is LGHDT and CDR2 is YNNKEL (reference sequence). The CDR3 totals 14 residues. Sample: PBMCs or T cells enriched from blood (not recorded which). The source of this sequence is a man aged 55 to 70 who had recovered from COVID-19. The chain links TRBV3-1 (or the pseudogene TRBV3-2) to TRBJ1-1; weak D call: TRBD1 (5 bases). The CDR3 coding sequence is TGTGCCAGCAGCCAAGTGTCGGGGGGCACTGAAGCTTTCTTT. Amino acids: CASSQVSGGTEAFF.